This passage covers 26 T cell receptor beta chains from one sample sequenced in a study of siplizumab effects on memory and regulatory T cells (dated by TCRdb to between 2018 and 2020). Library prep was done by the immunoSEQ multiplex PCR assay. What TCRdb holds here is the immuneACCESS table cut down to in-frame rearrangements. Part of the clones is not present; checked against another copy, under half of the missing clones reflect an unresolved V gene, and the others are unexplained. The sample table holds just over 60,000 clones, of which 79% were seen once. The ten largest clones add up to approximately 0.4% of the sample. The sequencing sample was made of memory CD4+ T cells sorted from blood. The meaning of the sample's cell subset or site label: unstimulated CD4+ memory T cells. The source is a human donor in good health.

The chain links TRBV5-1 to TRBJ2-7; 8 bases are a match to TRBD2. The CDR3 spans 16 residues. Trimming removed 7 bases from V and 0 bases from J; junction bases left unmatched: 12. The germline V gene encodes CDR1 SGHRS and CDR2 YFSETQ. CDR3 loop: CASSSSAGGSSYEQYF. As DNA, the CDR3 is TGCGCCAGCTCCTCGAGTGCGGGGGGTAGCTCCTACGAGCAGTACTTC.

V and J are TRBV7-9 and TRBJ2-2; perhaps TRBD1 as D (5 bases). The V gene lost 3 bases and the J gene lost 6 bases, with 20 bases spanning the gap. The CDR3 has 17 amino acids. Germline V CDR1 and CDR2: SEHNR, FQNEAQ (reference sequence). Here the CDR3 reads CASSFEREDTRPGELFF. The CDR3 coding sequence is TGTGCCAGCAGCTTTGAGCGTGAGGACACTCGCCCCGGGGAGCTGTTTTTT.

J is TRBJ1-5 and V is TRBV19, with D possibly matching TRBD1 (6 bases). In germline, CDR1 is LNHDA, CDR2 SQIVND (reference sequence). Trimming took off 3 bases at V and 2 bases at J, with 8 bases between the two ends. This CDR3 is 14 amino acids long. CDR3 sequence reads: CASSINRGNQPQHF. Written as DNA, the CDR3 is TGTGCCAGTAGTATCAACAGGGGCAATCAGCCCCAGCATTTT.

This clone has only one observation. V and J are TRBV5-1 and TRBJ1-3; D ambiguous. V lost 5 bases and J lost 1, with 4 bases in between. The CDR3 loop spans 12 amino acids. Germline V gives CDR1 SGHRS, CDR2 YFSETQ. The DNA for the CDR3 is TGCGCCAGCAGGGAGTCTGGAAACACCATATATTTT. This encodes CASRESGNTIYF.

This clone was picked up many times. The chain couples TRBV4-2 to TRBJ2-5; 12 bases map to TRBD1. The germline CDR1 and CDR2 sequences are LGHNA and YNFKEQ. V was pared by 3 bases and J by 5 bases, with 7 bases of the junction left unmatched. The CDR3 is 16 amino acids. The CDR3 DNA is TGTGCCAGCAGCCAGCCCGGGACAGGGGGCGAGGAGACCCAGTACTTC. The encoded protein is CASSQPGTGGEETQYF.

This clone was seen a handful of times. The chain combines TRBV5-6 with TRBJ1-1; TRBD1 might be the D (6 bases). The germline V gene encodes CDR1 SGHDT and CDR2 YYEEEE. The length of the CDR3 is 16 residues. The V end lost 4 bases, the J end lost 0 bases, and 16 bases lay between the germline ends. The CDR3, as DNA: TGTGCCAGCAGCCCCGAGACAGGATTAATGAACACTGAAGCTTTCTTT. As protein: CASSPETGLMNTEAFF.

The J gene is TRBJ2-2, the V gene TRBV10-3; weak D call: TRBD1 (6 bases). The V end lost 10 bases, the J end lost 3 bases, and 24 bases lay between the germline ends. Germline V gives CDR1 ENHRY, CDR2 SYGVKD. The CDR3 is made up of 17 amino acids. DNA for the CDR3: TGTGCCAGCCTGGGGGCGGACTCCCCTATTCACACCGGGGAGCTGTTTTTT. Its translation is CASLGADSPIHTGELFF.

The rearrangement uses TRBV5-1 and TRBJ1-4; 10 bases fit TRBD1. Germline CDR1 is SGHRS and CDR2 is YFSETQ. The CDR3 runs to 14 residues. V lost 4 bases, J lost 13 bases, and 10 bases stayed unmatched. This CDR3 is CASSPGTGAVGLFF. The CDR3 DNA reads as TGCGCCAGCAGCCCGGGGACAGGGGCGGTCGGACTGTTTTTT.

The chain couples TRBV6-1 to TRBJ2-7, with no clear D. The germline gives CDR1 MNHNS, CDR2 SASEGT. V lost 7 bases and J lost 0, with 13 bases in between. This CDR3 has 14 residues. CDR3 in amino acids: CASTKSTDSYEQYF. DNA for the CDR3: TGTGCCAGCACCAAATCCACAGACTCCTACGAGCAGTACTTC.

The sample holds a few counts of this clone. The CDR3 region is CASSLWAGPSSYEQYF. In DNA, the CDR3 is TGTGCCAGCAGCTTATGGGCAGGACCGAGCTCCTACGAGCAGTACTTC. This chain links TRBV7-2 with TRBJ2-7; D ambiguous. V dropped 2 bases and J dropped 0 bases, with 14 bases sitting between them. Germline-derived CDR1 and CDR2 are SGHTA and FQGNSA. CDR3 size: 16 residues.

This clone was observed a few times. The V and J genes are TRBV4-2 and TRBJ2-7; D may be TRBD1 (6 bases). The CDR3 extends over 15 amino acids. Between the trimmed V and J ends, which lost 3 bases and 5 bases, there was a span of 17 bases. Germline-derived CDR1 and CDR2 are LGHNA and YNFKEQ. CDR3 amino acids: CASSQRPQGRNEQYF. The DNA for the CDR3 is TGTGCCAGCAGCCAGAGGCCACAGGGACGGAACGAGCAGTACTTC.

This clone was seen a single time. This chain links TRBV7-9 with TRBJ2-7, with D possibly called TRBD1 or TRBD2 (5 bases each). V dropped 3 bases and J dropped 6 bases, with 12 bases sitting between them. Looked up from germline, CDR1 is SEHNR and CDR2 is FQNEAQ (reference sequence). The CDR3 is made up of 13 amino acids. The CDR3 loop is CASSLSRDLEQYF. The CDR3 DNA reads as TGTGCCAGCAGCTTGAGCCGGGACCTCGAGCAGTACTTC.

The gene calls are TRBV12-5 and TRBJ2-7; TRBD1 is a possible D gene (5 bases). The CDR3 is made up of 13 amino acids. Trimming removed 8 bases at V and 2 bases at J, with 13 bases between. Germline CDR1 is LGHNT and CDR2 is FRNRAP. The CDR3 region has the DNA TGTGCTAGTAGCCTAGAGGACACCTACGAGCAGTACTTC. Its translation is CASSLEDTYEQYF.

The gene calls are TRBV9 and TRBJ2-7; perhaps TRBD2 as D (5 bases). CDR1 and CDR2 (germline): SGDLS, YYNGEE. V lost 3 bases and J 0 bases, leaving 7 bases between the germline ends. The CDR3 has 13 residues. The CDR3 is CASSEGSSYEQYF. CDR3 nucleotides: TGTGCCAGCAGCGAAGGGAGCTCCTACGAGCAGTACTTC.

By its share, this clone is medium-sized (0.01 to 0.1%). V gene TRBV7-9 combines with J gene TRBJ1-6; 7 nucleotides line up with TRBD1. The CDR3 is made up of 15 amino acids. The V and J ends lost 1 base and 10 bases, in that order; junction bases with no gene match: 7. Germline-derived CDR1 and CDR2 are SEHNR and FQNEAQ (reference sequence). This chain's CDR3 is CASSLDGRGGSPLHF. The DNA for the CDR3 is TGTGCCAGCAGCTTAGATGGCAGGGGGGGCTCACCCCTCCACTTT.

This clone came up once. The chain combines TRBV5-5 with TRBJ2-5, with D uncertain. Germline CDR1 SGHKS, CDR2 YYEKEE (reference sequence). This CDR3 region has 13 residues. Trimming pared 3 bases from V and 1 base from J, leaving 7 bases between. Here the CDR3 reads CASSSKPQETQYF. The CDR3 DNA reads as TGTGCCAGCAGCTCGAAACCCCAAGAGACCCAGTACTTC.

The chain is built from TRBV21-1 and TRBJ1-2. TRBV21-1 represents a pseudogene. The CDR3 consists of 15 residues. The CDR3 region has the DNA TGTGCCAGCAGCAAACGGAAGACCAAGGACTATGGCTACACCTTC. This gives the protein CASSKRKTKDYGYTF.

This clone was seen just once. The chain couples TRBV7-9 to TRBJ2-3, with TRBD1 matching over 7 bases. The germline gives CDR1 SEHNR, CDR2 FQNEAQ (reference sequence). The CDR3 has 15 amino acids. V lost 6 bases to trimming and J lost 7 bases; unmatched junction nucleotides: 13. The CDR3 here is CASSPGQAPGYTQYF. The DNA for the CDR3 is TGTGCCAGCAGTCCCGGACAGGCCCCGGGGTATACGCAGTATTTT.

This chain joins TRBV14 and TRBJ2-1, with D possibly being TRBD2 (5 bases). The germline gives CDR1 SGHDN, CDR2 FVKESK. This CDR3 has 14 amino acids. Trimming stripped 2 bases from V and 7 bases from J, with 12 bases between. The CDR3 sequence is CASSQSGPLNEQFF. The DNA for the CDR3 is TGTGCCAGCAGCCAAAGCGGACCGTTAAATGAGCAGTTCTTC.

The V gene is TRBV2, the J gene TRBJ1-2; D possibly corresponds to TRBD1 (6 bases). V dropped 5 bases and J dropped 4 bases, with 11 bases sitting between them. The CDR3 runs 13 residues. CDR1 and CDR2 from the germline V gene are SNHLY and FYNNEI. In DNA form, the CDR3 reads TGTGCCAGCAGTCTTCTGGACAGCTATGGCTACACCTTC. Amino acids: CASSLLDSYGYTF. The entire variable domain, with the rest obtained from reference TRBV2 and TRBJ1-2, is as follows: EPEVTQTPSHQVTQMGQEVILRCVPISNHLYFYWYRQILGQKVEFLVSFYNNEISEKSEIFDDQFSVERPDGSNFTLKIRSTKLEDSAMYFCASSLLDSYGYTFGSGTRLTVV.

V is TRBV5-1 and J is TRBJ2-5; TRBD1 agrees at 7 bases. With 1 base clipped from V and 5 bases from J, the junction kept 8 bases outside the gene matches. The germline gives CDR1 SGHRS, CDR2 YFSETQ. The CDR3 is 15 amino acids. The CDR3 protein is CASSLYTRGGETQYF. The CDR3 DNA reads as TGCGCCAGCAGCTTGTACACCAGAGGGGGCGAGACCCAGTACTTC.

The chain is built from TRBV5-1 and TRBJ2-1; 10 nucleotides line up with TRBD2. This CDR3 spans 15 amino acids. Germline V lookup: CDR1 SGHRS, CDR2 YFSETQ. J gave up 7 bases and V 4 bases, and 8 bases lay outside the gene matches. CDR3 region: CASSLLAGALNEQFF. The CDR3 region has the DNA TGCGCCAGCAGCCTTCTAGCGGGGGCTTTAAATGAGCAGTTCTTC. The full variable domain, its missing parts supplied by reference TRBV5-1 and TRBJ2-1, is KAGVTQTPRYLIKTRGQQVTLSCSPISGHRSVSWYQQTPGQGLQFLFEYFSETQRNKGNFPGRFSGRQFSNSRSEMNVSTLELGDSALYLCASSLLAGALNEQFFGPGTRLTVL.

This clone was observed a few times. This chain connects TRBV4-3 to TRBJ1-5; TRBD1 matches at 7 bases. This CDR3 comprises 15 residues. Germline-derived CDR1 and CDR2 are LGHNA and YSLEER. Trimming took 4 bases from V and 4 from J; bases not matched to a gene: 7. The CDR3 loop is CASSRVTGDNQPQHF. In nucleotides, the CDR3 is TGCGCCAGCAGCCGAGTCACAGGGGATAATCAGCCCCAGCATTTT.

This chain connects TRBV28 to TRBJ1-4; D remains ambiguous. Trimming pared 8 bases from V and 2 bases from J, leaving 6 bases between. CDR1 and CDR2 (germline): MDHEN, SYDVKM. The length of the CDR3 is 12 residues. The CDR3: CASRGTNEKLFF. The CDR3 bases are TGTGCCAGCCGTGGGACTAATGAAAAACTGTTTTTT.

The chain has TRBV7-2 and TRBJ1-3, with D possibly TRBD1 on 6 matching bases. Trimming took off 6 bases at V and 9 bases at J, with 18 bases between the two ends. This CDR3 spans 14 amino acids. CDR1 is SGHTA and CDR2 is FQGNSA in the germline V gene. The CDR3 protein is CASSPGQKGGTIYF. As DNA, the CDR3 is TGTGCCAGCAGTCCGGGACAAAAAGGGGGCACCATATATTTT.

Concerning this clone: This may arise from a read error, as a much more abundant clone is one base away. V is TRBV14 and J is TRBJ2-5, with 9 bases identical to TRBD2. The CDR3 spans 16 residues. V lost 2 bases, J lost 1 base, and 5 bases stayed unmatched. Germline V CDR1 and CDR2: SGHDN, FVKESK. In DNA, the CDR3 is TGTGCCAGCAGCCAACGGCTAGCGGGGTCCCAAGAGACCCAGTACTTC. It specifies CASSQRLAGSQETQYF.